The rows below give T cell receptor beta chains drawn from one sample of a study of blood T cell repertoires in COVID-19. Sequencing was performed with immunoSEQ multiplex PCR; in TCRdb, only in-frame clones are kept and a portion is missing. This sample has fewer than 200,000 clones, with under 90% found just once. The sample comprised PBMCs or T cells enriched from blood (not recorded which). The origin of the receptors is a man in his fifties who had recovered from COVID-19. The CDR3 runs from the conserved cysteine through the conserved F or W. A D gene is named only where the DNA matches it firmly. Only some rows state a clone size, as once, few, many or a class for expanded clones.

v_gene: TRBV7-2
j_gene: TRBJ1-2
abundance: NA
d_gene: NA
CDR3nt: TGTGCCAGCAGCTCCGGGCCGGGGATTAGAGGCTACACCTTC
CDR3aa: CASSSGPGIRGYTF

v_gene: TRBV7-8
j_gene: TRBJ2-5
abundance: NA
d_gene: TRBD2
CDR3nt: TGTGCCAGCAGTGGAGCTAGCGGGACTTTAGAGACCCAGTACTTC
CDR3aa: CASSGASGTLETQYF

v_gene: TRBV6-5
j_gene: TRBJ1-1
abundance: NA
d_gene: NA
CDR3nt: TGTGCCAGCAGTCCCACATCCCCTAGGCACACTGAAGCTTTCTTT
CDR3aa: CASSPTSPRHTEAFF

v_gene: TRBV18
j_gene: TRBJ2-1
abundance: NA
d_gene: NA
CDR3nt: TGTGCCAGCTCACCACTTGGGGGGGGGCCCAATGAGCAGTTCTTC
CDR3aa: CASSPLGGGPNEQFF

v_gene: TRBV5-5
j_gene: TRBJ2-7
abundance: NA
d_gene: NA
CDR3nt: TGTGCCAGCAGCTTGAGTGCGGCAGGGGTTTACGAGCAGTACTTC
CDR3aa: CASSLSAAGVYEQYF

v_gene: TRBV4-1
j_gene: TRBJ2-7
abundance: NA
d_gene: TRBD2
CDR3nt: TGCGCCAGCAGCCAAGATGGTGGACTAGCGGGGGAGCCGAGGGAGCAGTACTTC
CDR3aa: CASSQDGGLAGEPREQYF

v_gene: TRBV19
j_gene: TRBJ1-5
abundance: NA
d_gene: NA
CDR3nt: TGTGCCAGTAATAAGGGGTTCCCCAATCAGCCCCAGCATTTT
CDR3aa: CASNKGFPNQPQHF

v_gene: TRBV18
j_gene: TRBJ2-7
abundance: once
d_gene: NA
CDR3nt: TGTGCCAGCGGGGCGGCGAGCTCCTACGAGCAGTACTTC
CDR3aa: CASGAASSYEQYF

v_gene: TRBV28
j_gene: TRBJ2-3
abundance: NA
d_gene: NA
CDR3nt: TGTGCCAGCACGGATACGCAGTATTTT
CDR3aa: CASTDTQYF

v_gene: TRBV4-3
j_gene: TRBJ1-1
abundance: NA
d_gene: TRBD1
CDR3nt: TGCGCCAGCAGCCGGTACAGGGGTAACACTGAAGCTTTCTTT
CDR3aa: CASSRYRGNTEAFF

v_gene: TRBV27
j_gene: TRBJ1-4
abundance: once
d_gene: TRBD1
CDR3nt: TGTGCCAGCCGGGGACAGAACAATGAAAAACTGTTTTTT
CDR3aa: CASRGQNNEKLFF

v_gene: TRBV7-3
j_gene: TRBJ1-1
abundance: once
d_gene: NA
CDR3nt: TGTGCCAGCAGCCTACAGGGTTGGGGGGCTTTCTTT
CDR3aa: CASSLQGWGAFF

v_gene: TRBV7-9
j_gene: TRBJ1-1
abundance: NA
d_gene: TRBD1
CDR3nt: TGTGCCAGCGGAAAACAGGGGGCATACACTGAAGCTTTCTTT
CDR3aa: CASGKQGAYTEAFF

v_gene: TRBV4-1
j_gene: TRBJ2-2
abundance: NA
d_gene: TRBD1
CDR3nt: TGCGCCAGCAGCCAAACGACAGGGGATTACACCGGGGAGCTGTTTTTT
CDR3aa: CASSQTTGDYTGELFF

v_gene: TRBV12-5
j_gene: TRBJ2-1
abundance: NA
d_gene: TRBD1
CDR3nt: TGTGCTAGTGGTTTGACCACGACAGGGGGTTGGGACGACAATGAGCAGTTCTTC
CDR3aa: CASGLTTTGGWDDNEQFF

v_gene: TRBV19
j_gene: TRBJ1-2
abundance: NA
d_gene: NA
CDR3nt: TGTGCCAGTAGTATGTCGGGATCTAACTATGGCTACACCTTC
CDR3aa: CASSMSGSNYGYTF

v_gene: TRBV6-5
j_gene: TRBJ1-6
abundance: NA
d_gene: TRBD1
CDR3nt: TGTGCCAGCAGAGCTGGACAGGGCAGGTATTCACCCCTCCACTTT
CDR3aa: CASRAGQGRYSPLHF

v_gene: TRBV7-3
j_gene: TRBJ2-1
abundance: NA
d_gene: TRBD2
CDR3nt: TGTGCCAGCAGCGTCTGGGCAACGGGAGGCAATGAGCAGTTCTTC
CDR3aa: CASSVWATGGNEQFF

v_gene: TRBV5-6
j_gene: TRBJ2-2
abundance: NA
d_gene: NA
CDR3nt: TGTGCCAGCAGTAGTTACGCCGGGGAGCTGTTTTTT
CDR3aa: CASSSYAGELFF

v_gene: TRBV2
j_gene: TRBJ2-1
abundance: NA
d_gene: TRBD1
CDR3nt: TGTGCCAGCAGTCTCGACAGGGGAAGTGAGCAGTTCTTC
CDR3aa: CASSLDRGSEQFF

v_gene: TRBV10-3
j_gene: TRBJ2-3
abundance: NA
d_gene: NA
CDR3nt: TGTGCCATCAGTGTCAACACAGATACGCAGTATTTT
CDR3aa: CAISVNTDTQYF

v_gene: TRBV7-2
j_gene: TRBJ2-3
abundance: NA
d_gene: NA
CDR3nt: TGTGCCAGCAGCTTCTCTGGCGGGCCACGCACAGATACGCAGTATTTT
CDR3aa: CASSFSGGPRTDTQYF

v_gene: TRBV12-5
j_gene: TRBJ1-1
abundance: NA
d_gene: NA
CDR3nt: TGTGCTAGTGGTTTAGCAGGGAACACTGAAGCTTTCTTT
CDR3aa: CASGLAGNTEAFF

v_gene: TRBV6-5
j_gene: TRBJ1-2
abundance: NA
d_gene: TRBD1
CDR3nt: TGTGCCAGCATCCAGGGGGCCTATGGCTACACCTTC
CDR3aa: CASIQGAYGYTF

v_gene: TRBV11-2
j_gene: TRBJ1-5
abundance: NA
d_gene: NA
CDR3nt: TGTGCCAGCAGCTTAACATATAATAGCAATCAGCCCCAGCATTTT
CDR3aa: CASSLTYNSNQPQHF

v_gene: TRBV6-5
j_gene: TRBJ1-1
abundance: NA
d_gene: NA
CDR3nt: TGTGCCACCCGGGGGGTCCGGGCTTTCTTT
CDR3aa: CATRGVRAFF

v_gene: TRBV24-1
j_gene: TRBJ2-4
abundance: once
d_gene: TRBD1
CDR3nt: TGTGCCACCAGTGATTTGGTAGGGGGCCTCAGGTACTTC
CDR3aa: CATSDLVGGLRYF

v_gene: TRBV30
j_gene: TRBJ2-1
abundance: few
d_gene: NA
CDR3nt: TGTGCCTGGAGTTTCGGGGGGCAAGGGAATGAGCAGTTCTTC
CDR3aa: CAWSFGGQGNEQFF

v_gene: TRBV6-5
j_gene: TRBJ2-6
abundance: few
d_gene: TRBD1
CDR3nt: TGTGCCAGCAGCCACAGGGGTCTAGGGGCCAACGTCCTGACTTTC
CDR3aa: CASSHRGLGANVLTF

v_gene: TRBV29-1
j_gene: TRBJ2-5
abundance: once
d_gene: TRBD2
CDR3nt: TGCAGCGCTACCGGACTAGCGGGGGCGTTACTCCAAGAGACCCAGTACTTC
CDR3aa: CSATGLAGALLQETQYF

v_gene: TRBV27
j_gene: TRBJ1-6
abundance: NA
d_gene: NA
CDR3nt: TGTGCCAGCAGTCCCGGGAGCTCCTATAATTCACCCCTCCACTTT
CDR3aa: CASSPGSSYNSPLHF

v_gene: TRBV7-2
j_gene: TRBJ2-1
abundance: NA
d_gene: NA
CDR3nt: TGTGCCAGCAGCCGCGGACTGGGCCTTGGTGAGCAGTTCTTC
CDR3aa: CASSRGLGLGEQFF

v_gene: TRBV5-6
j_gene: TRBJ1-2
abundance: NA
d_gene: TRBD1
CDR3nt: TGTGCCAGCAGCCGGACAGGGGGCTACACCTTC
CDR3aa: CASSRTGGYTF

v_gene: TRBV10-3
j_gene: TRBJ1-1
abundance: NA
d_gene: TRBD1
CDR3nt: TGTGCCATCAGTAAGTCGCCGGGACAGGGGACTGGGTTCACTGAAGCTTTCTTT
CDR3aa: CAISKSPGQGTGFTEAFF

v_gene: TRBV29-1
j_gene: TRBJ2-1
abundance: once
d_gene: TRBD2
CDR3nt: TGCAGCGTTGAAGAGCCCACCGGGACTAGCTACTACAATGAGCAGTTCTTC
CDR3aa: CSVEEPTGTSYYNEQFF

v_gene: TRBV20-1
j_gene: TRBJ2-5
abundance: NA
d_gene: TRBD2
CDR3nt: TGCAGTGCTAGTGATAGCGGGCTTAAAGAGACCCAGTACTTC
CDR3aa: CSASDSGLKETQYF

v_gene: TRBV5-1
j_gene: TRBJ1-1
abundance: once
d_gene: TRBD1
CDR3nt: TGCGCCAGCAGCCCGGGCAGGGGGCAGGGCACTGAAGCTTTCTTT
CDR3aa: CASSPGRGQGTEAFF

v_gene: TRBV6-1
j_gene: TRBJ1-4
abundance: NA
d_gene: NA
CDR3nt: TGTGCCAGCAGTGAATACAGGGCTGAAAAACTGTTTTTT
CDR3aa: CASSEYRAEKLFF

v_gene: TRBV4-2
j_gene: TRBJ2-3
abundance: NA
d_gene: NA
CDR3nt: TGTGCCAGCAGCCAAGAAGATCAGATCACAGATACGCAGTATTTT
CDR3aa: CASSQEDQITDTQYF

v_gene: TRBV7-9
j_gene: TRBJ2-3
abundance: NA
d_gene: NA
CDR3nt: TGTGCCAGCAGCTCTTCCGGGAGATATGGCGCAGATACGCAGTATTTT
CDR3aa: CASSSSGRYGADTQYF

v_gene: TRBV7-3
j_gene: TRBJ2-6
abundance: NA
d_gene: NA
CDR3nt: TGTGCCAGCAGCTTAACAGGAGGACTAATGTCTGGGGCCAACGTCCTGACTTTC
CDR3aa: CASSLTGGLMSGANVLTF

v_gene: TRBV11-2
j_gene: TRBJ1-5
abundance: NA
d_gene: TRBD1
CDR3nt: TGTGCCAGCAGCCCCGGGACAGGGTCTCAGCCCCAGCATTTT
CDR3aa: CASSPGTGSQPQHF

v_gene: TRBV18
j_gene: TRBJ2-4
abundance: NA
d_gene: NA
CDR3nt: TGTGCCAGCTCACCCCTTCTATCCGGGGGAGACATTCAGTACTTC
CDR3aa: CASSPLLSGGDIQYF

v_gene: TRBV11-2
j_gene: TRBJ2-7
abundance: once
d_gene: NA
CDR3nt: TGTGCCAGCAGCCGAGACAGGGCGGGGTACGAGCAGTACTTC
CDR3aa: CASSRDRAGYEQYF

v_gene: TRBV6-1
j_gene: TRBJ2-4
abundance: NA
d_gene: TRBD1
CDR3nt: TGTGCCAGCAGTGGGGGACAGGGGCAAGCTGTCAAAAACATTCAGTACTTC
CDR3aa: CASSGGQGQAVKNIQYF

v_gene: TRBV12-3/TRBV12-4
j_gene: TRBJ1-2
abundance: few
d_gene: NA
CDR3nt: TGTGCCAGCAGTTCAGGGGAATGGGAGGGCTACACCTTC
CDR3aa: CASSSGEWEGYTF

v_gene: TRBV6-4
j_gene: TRBJ2-1
abundance: NA
d_gene: NA
CDR3nt: TGTGCCAGCAGTGACTCGAATCGGGGCTCCTACAATGAGCAGTTCTTC
CDR3aa: CASSDSNRGSYNEQFF

v_gene: TRBV5-6
j_gene: TRBJ2-7
abundance: few
d_gene: TRBD2
CDR3nt: TGTGCCAGCAGCTTGGGTCTAGCGGGCTACCCAAGCTCCTACGAGCAGTACTTC
CDR3aa: CASSLGLAGYPSSYEQYF

v_gene: TRBV5-6
j_gene: TRBJ1-5
abundance: NA
d_gene: NA
CDR3nt: TGTGCCAGCAGCCTGGCCGGTTATAGCAATCAGCCCCAGCATTTT
CDR3aa: CASSLAGYSNQPQHF

v_gene: TRBV19
j_gene: TRBJ2-3
abundance: NA
d_gene: NA
CDR3nt: TGTGCCAGTAGTATACTGGGGGGGCGAACAGATACGCAGTATTTT
CDR3aa: CASSILGGRTDTQYF

v_gene: TRBV20-1
j_gene: TRBJ2-7
abundance: NA
d_gene: TRBD2
CDR3nt: TGCAGGGCTCGGGGGGGCTACGAGCAGTACTTC
CDR3aa: CRARGGYEQYF

v_gene: TRBV9
j_gene: TRBJ2-1
abundance: NA
d_gene: TRBD2
CDR3nt: TGTGCCAGCAGCGAAGGGACTAGCGGGGAGTATGAGCAGTTCTTC
CDR3aa: CASSEGTSGEYEQFF